One and the same sample provided the 12 T cell receptor beta chains below, sequenced in a study of CD8 T cells in ankylosing spondylitis. Via MiXCR, TCRdb re-called the 5' RACE reads, giving one row per CDR3 protein. The table records a few hundred thousand distinct CDR3 sequences, about a sixth of them present only once. Study-wide results and limits: Among TCR beta sequences, a motif of under ten highly homologous variants appeared characteristic of ankylosing spondylitis blood.

Their cognate antigens are unknown. The sample consisted of blood, either unsorted or a sorted T cell fraction (not recorded which). All receptors come from a male donor with ankylosing spondylitis.

The rearrangement links TRBV6-5 to TRBJ2-2, with 12 bases aligning to TRBD1. Per germline, CDR1 MNHEY and CDR2 SVGAGI. V shed 2 bases, J shed 4 bases, and the junction held 8 bases outside the gene matches. The CDR3 loop spans 18 amino acids. This chain's CDR3 is CASSYAGTGGDGTGELFF. DNA of the CDR3: TGTGCCAGCAGTTACGCCGGGACAGGGGGCGATGGCACCGGGGAGCTGTTTTTT.

The chain links TRBV20-1 to TRBJ1-1, with D hard to call. V was shortened by 3 bases and J by 11 bases, with 16 bases between the two germline ends. Germline CDR1 and CDR2: DFQATT and SNEGSKA (reference sequence). CDR3 length equals 12 residues. Here the CDR3 DNA reads TGCAGTGCTAGTGGCGGGGATACGGGCGCTTTCTTT. Protein product: CSASGGDTGAFF.

The table lists this clonotype with a few counts. The rearrangement uses TRBV4-3 and TRBJ2-3, with D tentatively TRBD2 (6 bases). Germline V gene lookup returns CDR1 LGHNA and CDR2 YSLEER. This CDR3 spans 16 amino acids. V lost 4 bases and J 3 bases, leaving 17 bases between the germline ends. DNA of the CDR3: TGCGCCAGCAGCCCCTCCTTTGCGGGAAGGACAGATACGCAGTATTTT. Its translation: CASSPSFAGRTDTQYF.

This clonotype was counted between two and nine times. The V and J genes are TRBV6-1 and TRBJ2-6; D call uncertain. The CDR3 contains 16 residues. The germline V gene has CDR1 MNHNS and CDR2 SASEGT. The ends were cut back, 11 bases at V and 0 bases at J, with 17 bases in the middle. CDR3 in amino acids: CAAHGILSSGANVLTF. CDR3 coding DNA: TGTGCCGCTCACGGAATTTTGAGCTCTGGGGCCAACGTCCTGACTTTC.

The chain carries TRBV4-3 and TRBJ2-3, with TRBD1 as a possible D gene (6 bases). V was pared by 0 bases and J by 7 bases, with 11 bases between. The CDR3 length is 14 residues. From germline, CDR1 is LGHNA and CDR2 YSLEER. The CDR3 reads CASSQDRGRYTQYF. CDR3 bases: TGCGCCAGCAGCCAAGACAGGGGCAGGTATACGCAGTATTTT.

In its sample, this clonotype was seen a few times. The genes are TRBV7-9 and TRBJ2-7, with 9 bases lining up with TRBD1. CDR3 length: 15 residues. The V and J ends lost 4 bases and 3 bases, in that order; junction bases with no gene match: 7. Germline V gives CDR1 SEHNR, CDR2 FQNEAQ (reference sequence). CDR3: CASSSQGAVLYEQYF. The CDR3 region has the DNA TGTGCCAGCAGCTCACAGGGGGCGGTTCTCTACGAGCAGTACTTC.

A remark on this clonotype: Because it lacks the conserved phenylalanine or tryptophan at the end, this CDR3 is likely a read error. The DNA is left out, because the CDR3 cannot be placed on it with certainty; the CDR3 is given as TCRdb lists it. The rearrangement uses TRBV12-5 and TRBJ2-3; the D call TRBD2 from the table was never checked on the DNA. Germline CDR1 and CDR2: LGHNT and FRNRAP. The CDR3 extends over 13 residues, inclusive of both ends. The CDR3: CASGPPVEAGGRT.

The chain recombines TRBV7-6 with TRBJ1-5; tentatively, D is TRBD1 (5 bases). This CDR3 region has 14 residues. Germline lookup yields CDR1 SGHVS and CDR2 FNYEAQ. V lost 8 bases and J lost 4, with 15 bases in between. CDR3: CASSIQGRNQPQHF. In DNA, the CDR3 is TGTGCCAGCTCAATTCAGGGAAGGAATCAGCCCCAGCATTTT.

The chain is built from TRBV20-1 and TRBJ2-7, with D hard to call. The CDR3 is made up of 13 amino acids. V was pared by 5 bases and J by 1 base, with 12 bases between. The germline gives CDR1 DFQATT, CDR2 SNEGSKA (reference sequence). The CDR3 DNA reads TGCAGTGCTCCCGAAGGAGTATCCTACGAGCAGTACTTC. As protein: CSAPEGVSYEQYF.

This rearrangement joins TRBV4-3 to TRBJ2-2; TRBD2 might be the D (5 bases). Trimming cost V 2 bases and J 6 bases, with 10 bases left between them. Germline CDR1 is LGHNA and CDR2 is YSLEER. CDR3 length: 14 residues. CDR3 coding DNA: TGCGCCAGCAGCCAACGGGGTGTGTCCGGGGAGCTGTTTTTT. It yields the protein CASSQRGVSGELFF.

The chain links TRBV11-2 to TRBJ2-1; D is uncertain. Germline-derived CDR1 and CDR2 are SGHAT and FQNNGV. Trimming cost V 7 bases and J 8 bases, with 9 bases left between them. CDR3 length: 11 amino acids. CDR3 region: CASTDRDEQFF. CDR3 sequence (DNA): TGTGCCAGCACGGATCGAGATGAGCAGTTCTTC.

This rearrangement joins TRBV30 to TRBJ2-3; no definite D call. This CDR3 region has 14 residues. The germline V gene has CDR1 GTSNPN and CDR2 SVGIG (reference sequence). V gave up 0 bases and J gave up 1 base, with 8 bases separating them. The CDR3 reads CAWSVLGRTDTQYF. The CDR3 nucleotides are TGTGCCTGGAGTGTACTGGGCCGCACAGATACGCAGTATTTT.